A single sample is the source of the 28 T cell receptor beta chains below, sequenced in a study of PD-L1 blockade in urothelial cancer. Noted time point: peripheral blood 6 weeks after treatment start. Using immunoSEQ multiplex PCR, the repertoire was profiled, and TCRdb retains in-frame clones only, with some absent. Of more than 60,000 clones in the sample, 85% to 90% were seen once. Material: PBMCs, obtained around atezolizumab (anti-PD-L1) treatment. These receptors originate from a man in his fifties or sixties with urothelial cancer.

The J gene is TRBJ1-6, the V gene TRBV7-9; possibly TRBD1 for D (5 bases). This CDR3 comprises 11 residues. Looked up from germline, CDR1 is SEHNR and CDR2 is FQNEAQ (reference sequence). V lost 8 bases and J 13 bases, leaving 12 bases between the germline ends. The CDR3 loop reads CASGQGGPLHF. The CDR3 DNA is TGTGCCAGCGGCCAGGGTGGGCCCCTCCACTTT.

The V call is TRBV29-1, the J call TRBJ2-7; perhaps TRBD1 as D (7 bases). The germline V gene encodes CDR1 SQVTM and CDR2 ANQGSEA. CDR3 length: 13 residues. The ends were cut back, 7 bases at V and 4 bases at J, with 17 bases in the middle. The CDR3 loop is CSGRGGTAYEQYF. The DNA of the CDR3 is TGCAGCGGTAGGGGCGGGACAGCTTACGAGCAGTACTTC.

The V call is TRBV30, the J call TRBJ2-7, with a tentative D call TRBD1 (5 bases). CDR3 length equals 11 residues. The V end was cut by 5 bases, the J end by 0 bases, with 5 bases between. Germline CDR1 GTSNPN, CDR2 SVGIG (reference sequence). The CDR3 bases are TGTGCCTGGGACAGCTCCTACGAGCAGTACTTC. Translating it yields CAWDSSYEQYF.

The chain uses TRBV11-2 and TRBJ1-1, with 10 bases fitting TRBD1. The CDR3 loop spans 15 amino acids. Germline V gene data show CDR1 as SGHAT and CDR2 as FQNNGV. V shed 4 bases and J 5 bases; nucleotides not matched to a gene: 7. The CDR3 is CASSSRQGAVTEAFF. The CDR3 DNA follows: TGTGCCAGCAGCTCCAGACAGGGGGCGGTAACTGAAGCTTTCTTT.

This clone was observed once. This chain links TRBV7-9 with TRBJ2-3, with 10 bases lining up with TRBD1. Per the germline V gene, CDR1 is SEHNR and CDR2 is FQNEAQ (reference sequence). V was pared by 0 bases and J by 3 bases, with 3 bases of the junction left unmatched. The length of the CDR3 is 16 residues. As DNA, the CDR3 is TGTGCCAGCAGCTTAGCGGGACAGGGGTGGACAGATACGCAGTATTTT. As protein: CASSLAGQGWTDTQYF.

The chain combines TRBV7-9 with TRBJ2-2; no firm D call. CDR3 length: 16 residues. The germline V gene has CDR1 SEHNR and CDR2 FQNEAQ (reference sequence). V shed 5 bases and J shed 2 bases, with 15 bases lying between them. CDR3 in amino acids: CASSAQLTFNTGELFF. The CDR3 region has the DNA TGTGCCAGCAGCGCCCAACTGACTTTTAACACCGGGGAGCTGTTTTTT.

The V call is TRBV2, the J call TRBJ2-7, with TRBD1 matching 12 bases. The J segment lost 4 bases and the V segment lost 6 bases, leaving 7 bases of the junction unmatched. CDR1 and CDR2 from the germline V gene are SNHLY and FYNNEI. The CDR3 is made up of 15 amino acids. The CDR3 coding sequence is TGTGCCAGCAGCAGCCAGGGACAGGGGGCGTACGAGCAGTACTTC. Protein product: CASSSQGQGAYEQYF.

This clone was detected once. V gene TRBV4-2 combines with J gene TRBJ2-1, with D possibly matching TRBD1 (5 bases). Trimming stripped 2 bases from V and 2 bases from J, with 13 bases between. The germline CDR1 and CDR2 sequences are LGHNA and YNFKEQ. CDR3 length: 16 amino acids. The CDR3 sequence: CASSQQGTQTYNEQFF. The CDR3 nucleotides are TGTGCCAGCAGCCAACAGGGAACGCAAACCTACAATGAGCAGTTCTTC.

This chain uses TRBV9 with TRBJ1-2, with D possibly matching TRBD1 (6 bases). Germline V gives CDR1 SGDLS, CDR2 YYNGEE. V dropped 2 bases and J dropped 2 bases, with 13 bases sitting between them. This CDR3 is built from 15 residues. Here the CDR3 reads CASSVLPTGNYGYTF. The DNA for the CDR3 is TGTGCCAGCAGCGTCCTCCCGACAGGCAACTATGGCTACACCTTC.

The gene calls are TRBV30 and TRBJ2-3; 13 bases fit TRBD2. This CDR3 spans 19 amino acids. Germline values: CDR1 GTSNPN, CDR2 SVGIG (reference sequence). The trim removed 1 base at V and 2 bases at J, leaving 12 bases unmatched. The DNA of the CDR3 is TGTGCCTGGAGTGACGGAACTAGCGGGAGGGTAGGAGCCACAGATACGCAGTATTTT. The encoded protein is CAWSDGTSGRVGATDTQYF.

The chain combines TRBV9 with TRBJ2-3, with 7 nucleotides matching TRBD2. Germline V gene data show CDR1 as SGDLS and CDR2 as YYNGEE. With V trimmed by 5 bases and J by 11 bases, 8 bases remained unmatched. The CDR3 spans 12 residues. The CDR3 loop reads CASRGREAWQYF. The CDR3 bases are TGTGCCAGCAGGGGGAGGGAGGCTTGGCAGTATTTT.

A word on this clone: A read error may account for a junction end that differs from germline. The chain carries TRBV7-7 and TRBJ2-1; 7 bases are a match to TRBD2. The CDR3 has 14 residues. From germline, CDR1 is SSHAT and CDR2 FNYEAQ (reference sequence). The chain's CDR3 is CASSDSGLHNEQFF. As DNA, the CDR3 is TGTGCTAGCAGCGATAGCGGGCTCCACAATGAGCAGTTCTTC.

This chain uses TRBV5-4 with TRBJ2-7; maybe TRBD1 (5 bases). Germline V gene sequence: CDR1 SGHNT, CDR2 YYREEE (reference sequence). The V gene lost 3 bases and the J gene lost 2 bases, with 12 bases spanning the gap. This CDR3 is 14 amino acids long. CDR3 in DNA: TGTGCCAGCAGCTACAAGACAGACCCCTACGAGCAGTACTTC. Its protein is CASSYKTDPYEQYF. Looking up the rest from reference TRBV5-4 and TRBJ2-7 gives the full variable domain: ETGVTQSPTHLIKTRGQQVTLRCSSQSGHNTVSWYQQALGQGPQFIFQYYREEENGRGNFPPRFSGLQFPNYSSELNVNALELDDSALYLCASSYKTDPYEQYFGPGTRLTVT.

CDR3 sequence reads: CASSYPPDQPQHF. The CDR3 DNA is TGTGCCAGCAGTTACCCCCCAGATCAGCCCCAGCATTTT. The chain couples TRBV6-6 to TRBJ1-5; D gene ambiguous. V shed 2 bases and J shed 5 bases, with 7 bases lying between them. Germline V CDR1 and CDR2: MNHNY, SVGAGI (reference sequence). The CDR3 consists of 13 residues.

This chain's CDR3 is CASRGQLNSPLHF. Written as DNA, the CDR3 is TGTGCCAGCAGGGGACAGTTAAATTCACCCCTCCACTTT. The chain has TRBV6-5 and TRBJ1-6; 7 bases line up with TRBD1. The CDR3 spans 13 residues. V was clipped by 6 bases and J by 7 bases; unmatched bases: 3. Germline V gives CDR1 MNHEY, CDR2 SVGAGI.

J is TRBJ1-5 and V is TRBV7-2; TRBD1 agrees at 8 bases. The CDR3 has 14 amino acids. The J segment lost 4 bases and the V segment lost 4 bases, leaving 3 bases of the junction unmatched. CDR1 and CDR2 from the germline V gene are SGHTA and FQGNSA. CDR3 bases: TGTGCCAGCAGCTCGGACAGGGTGAATCAGCCCCAGCATTTT. It codes for CASSSDRVNQPQHF.

The chain recombines TRBV9 with TRBJ1-3; D possibly corresponds to TRBD1 (6 bases). Germline V gives CDR1 SGDLS, CDR2 YYNGEE. This CDR3 is built from 16 residues. Trimming shortened V by 0 bases and J by 0 bases, and 10 bases separated the two germline ends. This CDR3 reads CASSVEPGDSGNTIYF. The DNA for the CDR3 is TGTGCCAGCAGCGTAGAACCAGGGGACTCTGGAAACACCATATATTTT.

This clone was recorded a few times. V and J are TRBV30 and TRBJ1-2; perhaps TRBD1 as D (5 bases). The CDR3 has 14 amino acids. Trimming removed 2 bases at V and 3 bases at J, with 13 bases between. The germline V gene has CDR1 GTSNPN and CDR2 SVGIG (reference sequence). The CDR3 sequence: CAWSSLGRDYGYTF. The CDR3 nucleotides read TGTGCCTGGAGTTCTCTGGGCAGGGACTATGGCTACACCTTC.

The rearrangement links TRBV11-1 to TRBJ1-1, with D possibly being TRBD1 (5 bases). Germline V gene sequence: CDR1 SGHAT, CDR2 FQDESV (reference sequence). The V gene lost 4 bases and the J gene lost 3 bases, with 15 bases spanning the gap. The CDR3 is 15 amino acids. The DNA for the CDR3 is TGTGCCAGCAGCTATCAGGGATGGGGCGACACTGAAGCTTTCTTT. Its translation: CASSYQGWGDTEAFF.

The V gene is TRBV4-2, the J gene TRBJ1-2; TRBD1 matches 11 bases. CDR3 length equals 14 residues. V was clipped by 4 bases and J by 9 bases; unmatched bases: 7. In germline, CDR1 is LGHNA, CDR2 YNFKEQ. The CDR3: CASSRLGQGASYTF. CDR3 bases: TGTGCCAGCAGCCGACTCGGACAGGGGGCGAGCTACACCTTC.

This chain uses TRBV7-6 with TRBJ2-3, with TRBD2 matching 7 bases. The CDR3 runs to 18 residues. The germline V gene has CDR1 SGHVS and CDR2 FNYEAQ. V was clipped by 5 bases and J by 5 bases; unmatched bases: 19. CDR3 DNA sequence: TGTGCCAGCAGCCCTACCGCTCTTTCAGGGAGGGCCGTAGATACGCAGTATTTT. Translation: CASSPTALSGRAVDTQYF.

The genes are TRBV18 and TRBJ2-1, with 7 bases lining up with TRBD1. The germline V gene encodes CDR1 KGHSH and CDR2 LQKENI. With V trimmed by 6 bases and J by 4 bases, 6 bases remained unmatched. The CDR3 spans 14 residues. CDR3 loop: CASSIQGTYNEQFF. CDR3 sequence (DNA): TGTGCCAGCTCTATACAGGGGACATACAATGAGCAGTTCTTC.

The gene calls are TRBV5-1 and TRBJ2-5, with D perhaps TRBD1 (6 bases). The CDR3 is 16 residues long. Germline lookup yields CDR1 SGHRS and CDR2 YFSETQ. V shed 4 bases and J shed 4 bases, with 20 bases lying between them. In DNA form, the CDR3 reads TGCGCCAGCAGCACCGGGACATCCCTGGATGGAGAGACCCAGTACTTC. It encodes CASSTGTSLDGETQYF.

This sequence joins TRBV28 and TRBJ2-7; 11 positions match TRBD2. V dropped 7 bases and J dropped 2; count of bases not matched to a gene: 10. Germline loops: CDR1 MDHEN, CDR2 SYDVKM. This CDR3 comprises 16 residues. The CDR3 loop is CASTESLAGGTYEQYF. DNA for the CDR3: TGTGCCAGCACCGAAAGCCTAGCGGGAGGTACCTACGAGCAGTACTTC.

V and J are TRBV27 and TRBJ1-4; TRBD1 matches 7 bases. The germline gives CDR1 MNHEY, CDR2 SMNVEV (reference sequence). The V segment lost 5 bases and the J segment 8 bases; nucleotides outside the gene matches: 11. This CDR3 has 15 residues. The CDR3 DNA sequence: TGTGCCAGCAGTCTGGGACAGCGAGGTTTCGAAAAACTGTTTTTT. Protein product: CASSLGQRGFEKLFF.

The genes are TRBV7-9 and TRBJ2-7, with 12 positions matching TRBD2. From germline, CDR1 is SEHNR and CDR2 FQNEAQ (reference sequence). The CDR3 has 16 residues. Trimming at V came to 4 bases and at J to 4 bases, leaving 8 bases not matched to a gene. The CDR3 here is CASSYWTSGISYEQYF. Here the CDR3 DNA reads TGTGCCAGCAGCTATTGGACTAGCGGGATATCATACGAGCAGTACTTC.

This clone was observed a handful of times. The rearrangement joins TRBV9 to TRBJ1-2; D may be TRBD1 (6 bases). The CDR3 runs 13 residues. From germline, CDR1 is SGDLS and CDR2 YYNGEE. The V end lost 2 bases, the J end lost 7 bases, and 12 bases lay between the germline ends. The CDR3 reads CASSVVQGGGYTF. For the CDR3, the DNA is TGTGCCAGCAGCGTGGTACAGGGCGGTGGCTACACCTTC.

This sequence joins TRBV29-1 and TRBJ2-5; D call uncertain. The germline V and J ends were trimmed by 7 bases and 0 bases, with 9 bases remaining between them. There are 12 residues in the CDR3. The V gene's germline CDR1 is SQVTM and CDR2 ANQGSEA. In DNA, the CDR3 is TGCAGCGGGCGGAGCGACCAAGAGACCCAGTACTTC. This translates into CSGRSDQETQYF.